The 15 T cell receptor beta chains below were found in one sample sequenced in a study of vaccination and CD4 T cells after COVID-19. TCRdb redid the calling of the PCR reads with MiXCR, one entry per CDR3 protein. This sample has about 36,000 distinct CDR3 sequences, with 36% found just once. Time point in this sample: late sampling 161 to 241 days after vaccination in three convalescent patients. The sequencing here drew on CD4+ T cells from blood, taken about 7 months after SARS-CoV-2 vaccination. These TCRs come from a human donor who had recovered from COVID-19.

J is TRBJ2-3 and V is TRBV28; D not certain. Trimming shortened V by 5 bases and J by 4 bases, and 7 bases separated the two germline ends. The CDR3 covers 12 residues. In germline, CDR1 is MDHEN, CDR2 SYDVKM. The CDR3 DNA sequence: TGTGCCAGCAGTCTGGTTGCAGATACGCAGTATTTT. This sequence encodes CASSLVADTQYF.

This chain joins TRBV20-1 and TRBJ1-2, with TRBD1 matching over 7 bases. V dropped 3 bases and J dropped 8; count of bases not matched to a gene: 12. The germline CDR1 and CDR2 sequences are DFQATT and SNEGSKA (reference sequence). This CDR3 comprises 14 residues. CDR3 DNA: TGCAGTGCTAGTCCGGGACAGACGTCTCTCGGCTACACCTTC. Encoded protein: CSASPGQTSLGYTF.

This clonotype was detected only a few times. The chain employs TRBV6-5 and TRBJ2-7, with 7 bases fitting TRBD1. The CDR3 has 15 amino acids. Trimming took 4 bases from V and 5 from J; bases not matched to a gene: 11. The germline V gene has CDR1 MNHEY and CDR2 SVGAGI. The CDR3 reads CASSSPNRGTDEQYF. CDR3 DNA sequence: TGTGCCAGCAGTTCCCCGAACAGGGGAACCGACGAGCAGTACTTC.

This sequence joins TRBV6-5 and TRBJ1-1, with unresolved D. This CDR3 has 13 amino acids. V dropped 0 bases and J dropped 4 bases, with 6 bases sitting between them. CDR1 and CDR2 (germline): MNHEY, SVGAGI. The CDR3 loop reads CASSYSGVTEAFF. In DNA, the CDR3 is TGTGCCAGCAGTTACTCGGGAGTCACTGAAGCTTTCTTT.

This chain connects TRBV30 to TRBJ1-6; TRBD1 agrees at 9 bases. J gave up 5 bases and V 5 bases, and 10 bases lay outside the gene matches. Per germline, CDR1 GTSNPN and CDR2 SVGIG (reference sequence). The CDR3 has 16 amino acids. CDR3 DNA: TGTGCCTGGGAAGTCGCCGGGACAGGGAATAATTCACCCCTCCACTTT. It encodes CAWEVAGTGNNSPLHF.

This clonotype has only a few counts. The V call is TRBV5-5, the J call TRBJ2-1; no definite D call. CDR1 and CDR2 from the germline V gene are SGHKS and YYEKEE (reference sequence). Trimming took 2 bases from V and 6 from J, leaving 12 bases between them. This CDR3 is built from 14 residues. CDR3 protein: CASSLLSLGNEQFF. The CDR3 DNA follows: TGTGCCAGCAGCTTATTATCACTTGGCAATGAGCAGTTCTTC.

The gene calls are TRBV20-1 and TRBJ1-2; the D is unclear. Between the trimmed V and J ends, which lost 6 bases and 9 bases, there was a span of 14 bases. Germline values: CDR1 DFQATT, CDR2 SNEGSKA (reference sequence). The CDR3 runs to 11 residues. CDR3 region: CSAPSGRSYTF. CDR3 DNA sequence: TGCAGTGCCCCTAGCGGTAGGAGCTACACCTTC.

The V and J genes are TRBV6-1 and TRBJ2-7; 10 bases agree with TRBD2. The CDR3 extends over 16 amino acids. Per the germline V gene, CDR1 is MNHNS and CDR2 is SASEGT. J was trimmed by 2 bases and V by 5 bases; bases with no gene match: 9. The DNA for the CDR3 is TGTGCCAGCAGTCGGGCCGGGACTAGCGAAGCCTACGAGCAGTACTTC. Translating gives CASSRAGTSEAYEQYF.

The chain uses TRBV20-1 and TRBJ2-5, with D unclear. The CDR3 loop spans 13 amino acids. Germline CDR1 DFQATT, CDR2 SNEGSKA (reference sequence). Between the trimmed V and J ends, which lost 6 bases and 2 bases, there was a span of 13 bases. The DNA for the CDR3 is TGCAGTGCCCTCGGTAGGTCGCAAGAGACCCAGTACTTC. Encoded protein: CSALGRSQETQYF.

A word on this clonotype: A junction boundary mismatches the germline segment, possibly from a read error. The chain has TRBV7-9 and TRBJ2-5; D may match TRBD1 or TRBD2 (6 bases each). Germline V gene lookup returns CDR1 SEHNR and CDR2 FQNEAQ (reference sequence). The CDR3 is 12 residues long. DNA for the CDR3: TGTGCCAGCAGCTTAGCAGGGGGGCTAGCCCACTTC. Translation: CASSLAGGLAHF.

Only a few counts were recorded for this clonotype. The chain couples TRBV7-3 to TRBJ2-2; D unclear. This CDR3 spans 13 amino acids. Per germline, CDR1 SGHTA and CDR2 FQGTGA. Trimming left V 5 bases short and J 8 bases short, with 12 bases between. CDR3 nucleotide sequence: TGTGCCAGCAGCCGGCTGGGGTTAGGGGAGCTGTTTTTT. Translating it yields CASSRLGLGELFF.

This chain joins TRBV11-1 and TRBJ2-1; D gene ambiguous. V shed 5 bases and J shed 4 bases, with 15 bases lying between them. CDR3 length: 15 residues. Germline CDR1 reads SGHAT; CDR2 reads FQDESV (reference sequence). The CDR3 sequence: CASSKVGTSYNEQFF. Here the CDR3 DNA reads TGTGCCAGCAGCAAGGTGGGAACATCATACAATGAGCAGTTCTTC.

This clonotype turned up a few times. This CDR3 reads CASSGDSPLHF. The CDR3 nucleotides read TGTGCCAGCTCAGGGGATTCACCCCTCCACTTT. The chain employs TRBV18 and TRBJ1-6; D not resolved. Per the germline V gene, CDR1 is KGHSH and CDR2 is LQKENI. Trimming took off 5 bases at V and 8 bases at J, with 4 bases between the two ends. This CDR3 is 11 amino acids long.

V is TRBV10-1 and J is TRBJ2-1; no reliable D call. Germline CDR1 and CDR2: WNHNN and SYGVQD (reference sequence). The CDR3 totals 17 residues. V was cut by 1 base and J by 2 bases, with 15 bases left in between. The CDR3 DNA follows: TGCGCCAGCAGTGAGTTTGCCCCCCGAGACCCCTACAATGAGCAGTTCTTC. Protein product: CASSEFAPRDPYNEQFF.

This clonotype was counted a few times. This chain uses TRBV6-1 with TRBJ1-1; 9 bases match TRBD1. The junction had 13 bases not matched to a gene; V was cut back by 4 bases and J by 1 base. This CDR3 is 18 amino acids long. The germline gives CDR1 MNHNS, CDR2 SASEGT. The CDR3 sequence is CASSVLYRGLIGNTEAFF. The DNA for the CDR3 is TGTGCCAGCAGTGTTCTGTACAGGGGGCTAATCGGGAACACTGAAGCTTTCTTT.